This TCR beta chain derives from a study of OX40 agonist ivuxolimab in advanced cancers. At the level of the whole study: Ivuxolimab was a fully human IgG2 agonistic monoclonal antibody targeting the costimulatory receptor OX40 (CD134). Intravenous ivuxolimab was administered to patients every 2 weeks at six dose levels: 0.01, 0.1, 0.3, 1.5, 3 and 10 mg/kg. Among the approximately 54 dose-escalation patients, approximately 20 had hepatocellular carcinoma, roughly 15 melanoma, 9 renal cell carcinoma and 9 head and neck cancer. In the dose-escalation cohort, 82.7% of patients were male, and the mean age was approximately 64 years, with a range of 23 to 79. Patients were allowed to have had prior anti-PD-1, anti-PD-L1 or anti-CTLA-4 therapy, and approximately 40% of the dose-escalation patients had previously received checkpoint inhibitors. Partial responses occurred in three dose-escalation patients: two with cutaneous melanoma and one with hepatocellular carcinoma. Peripheral TCRbeta sequencing aimed to test whether ivuxolimab altered TCR sequence diversity and caused clonal T-cell expansion. The paper covers the monotherapy dose-escalation part of the phase I ivuxolimab trial, which included N ≈ 57 patients. Overall study results and their limits: In the 0.1-3.0 mg/kg groups, partial responders had among the lowest normalized peripheral clonal expansion, particularly in CD8+ T cells. After ivuxolimab, CD8+ T cells had more expanded clones than CD4+ T cells on average. Low levels of normalized T-cell clonal expansion were also shown by some nonresponding patients. Clonal expansion of both CD4+ and CD8+ blood T cells was observed from baseline to week 6 at doses 0.1 to 3.0 mg/kg. The antigen specificity of the clonally expanded peripheral T cells was not determined.

Remarks on this clone: Its antigen is unknown. It has no much larger one-base neighbor in the sample; base qualities were not kept.

Patients with a history of autoimmune disease or receiving systemic immunosuppression were excluded from the trial. In every dose cohort, peripheral blood was drawn for TCR sequencing at baseline, cycle 4 day 1, and cycle 7 day 1. The samples were drawn from a first-in-human, open-label, multicenter phase I dose-escalation trial of ivuxolimab. The trial enrolled adults with locally advanced or metastatic head and neck squamous cell, hepatocellular, melanoma or renal cell carcinoma. CD4+ and CD8+ T cells were sorted separately from peripheral blood before TCR sequencing. Genomic DNA was extracted from sorted cells for sequencing of the TCRbeta CDR3 region. TCRbeta CDR3 regions were sequenced using the immunoSEQ Assay. The source is immuneACCESS, and TCRdb retained only in-frame sequences with V and J called. Part of the clones is not carried over; for the studies checked, unresolved V genes explain less than half of this, and the remainder is unexplained. This sample is represented by some 60,000 clones; approximately 90% of them were singletons. More than 15% of the sample is held by the ten biggest clonotypes.

Sequencing was performed on CD4+ or CD8+ T cells sorted from blood, taken in a trial of the OX40 agonist ivuxolimab. This sequence originates from an adult with an advanced solid tumor such as melanoma, head and neck, liver or kidney cancer.

The CDR3: CASSYALGRPEAFF. The DNA is as follows: TGTGCCAGCAGTTACGCGCTGGGAAGGCCTGAAGCTTTCTTT. The chain is encoded by TRBV6-6 joined to TRBJ1-1; a confident D gene designation cannot be given. From the germline V gene (reference sequence), CDR1 is MNHNY and CDR2 is SVGAGI. Counted from cysteine to phenylalanine, this CDR3 has 14 amino acids. The kept DNA is CDR3 alone, 42 bases in frame from the first base. Trimming costs V 2 bases and J 6 bases, and their ends lie 13 bases apart.